This TCR beta chain was found in a study of blood T cell repertoires in COVID-19. Clones were read by immunoSEQ multiplex PCR, and TCRdb kept only the in-frame ones, dropping some. This table holds fewer than 350,000 clones, approximately 91% found once. Recovery among Cohort 3 donors was established by two negative PCRs, clearance, or symptom resolution. This receptor was obtained from a woman in her thirties or forties who had recovered from COVID-19. Material: PBMCs or T cells enriched from blood (not recorded which).

CDR3 residues: CASSRLAGSYEQYF. CDR3 DNA: TGTGCCAGCAGTAGACTAGCGGGGTCCTACGAGCAGTACTTC. V is TRBV27 and J is TRBJ2-7; 11 positions match TRBD2. CDR3 length equals 14 residues. Germline CDR1 and CDR2: MNHEY and SMNVEV (reference sequence). V lost 5 bases, J lost 1 base, and 1 base stayed unmatched.